The 2 T cell receptor beta chains in this list originate from one sample, sequenced in a study of read filtering for tumor transcriptome and immune sequencing. From 400 to 450 ng of RNA, a library with molecular barcoded alpha/delta and beta/gamma adaptors was made. In TCRdb, the reads were re-called with MiXCR into one record per CDR3 protein. The sample comprises some 130,000 distinct CDR3 sequences, roughly 13% of which are singletons, and approximately 11% rests with the top ten. Sequenced input: a population of CD138-negative cells sorted from bone marrow. The receptors come from a donor at least 40 years old with multiple myeloma.

This clonotype was recorded a few times. The J gene is TRBJ2-6, the V gene TRBV28; D is undetermined. Trimming left V 3 bases short and J 1 base short, with 7 bases between. This CDR3 contains 15 residues. Germline lookup yields CDR1 MDHEN and CDR2 SYDVKM. CDR3: CASSLLQSGANVLTF. CDR3 DNA: TGTGCCAGCAGTTTGTTGCAGTCTGGGGCCAACGTCCTGACTTTC.

This clonotype was picked up a small number of times. The chain combines TRBV12-3 or TRBV12-4 with TRBJ2-5; tentative D call: TRBD1 (5 bases). Trimming removed 2 bases from V and 5 bases from J, with 12 bases in between. This CDR3 spans 14 amino acids. The CDR3 here is CASSLSQGAETQYF. Here the CDR3 DNA reads TGTGCCAGCAGTTTAAGCCAAGGGGCGGAGACCCAGTACTTC.